This T cell receptor beta chain was sequenced in a study of PD-L1 blockade in urothelial cancer. Across the study: Bladder-origin urothelial cancer in males covered about 85% of the roughly 29 patients. Investigators checked blood 3 weeks (second dose) and 6 weeks after treatment start.

The CDR3 spans 15 residues. From germline, CDR1 is SGHRS and CDR2 YFSETQ. Trimming at V came to 4 bases and at J to 5 bases, leaving 6 bases not matched to a gene. Profiling relied on immunoSEQ multiplex PCR, and the TCRdb table lists in-frame clones only, not all of them. The sample lists roughly 90,000 clones, 90% to 95% occurring once. Sequencing was performed on PBMCs, taken around atezolizumab (anti-PD-L1) treatment. The sequence was collected from a man in his sixties with urothelial cancer. J is TRBJ1-6 and V is TRBV5-1; 7 bases line up with TRBD1. CDR3 loop: CASSATGLNNSPLHF. DNA of the CDR3: TGCGCCAGCAGCGCGACAGGGCTAAATAATTCACCCCTCCACTTT.